This T cell receptor (beta chain) stems from a study of cytomegalovirus exposure and HLA in healthy donors (dated by TCRdb to 2016 to 2017). About the study as a whole: An earlier analysis of several hundred of the donors reported 250 to 300 Gb of sequence data and 95 million to 140 million unique TCR beta sequences obtained from some 170 million T cells. All discovery cohort repertoires had been generated using a single sequencing platform. Using immunosequencing, the study profiled T cell repertoires from fewer than 700 subjects and related those repertoires to cytomegalovirus serostatus. Donor age, sex, ethnicity and CMV serostatus were collected together with the repertoire data. The study aimed to test whether signatures of past pathogen exposure could be identified by cataloging public T cell receptors. A later genetic analysis used genome-wide SNP genotypes for 398 of the 666 donors, treating that subset as a discovery cohort. In a later analysis, previously published TCR beta repertoires from roughly 710 donors were re-analyzed and high-resolution HLA genotyping was added so that TCR occurrence patterns could be studied. Several DR-DQ haplotypes were handled as single units for association and clustering because linkage in the cohort was strong. Of the roughly 400 genotyped donors, approximately 80% fell in the genetic ancestry cluster associated with self-reported Caucasian donors. About 280 gigabases of sequencing data and about 92 million unique TCR sequences made up an early release that covered roughly 670 HLA-typed donors. An earlier analysis of around 580 of the donors used high-throughput TCR beta sequencing to judge whether each TCR beta V gene segment behaved as functional or pseudogenic. Rather than using new phenotypic data, the later analysis identified candidate immune exposures from TCR beta sequences and from how often those sequences occurred across donors. Among approximately 370 genotyped donors of the cohort, an average of about 220,000 unique TCR beta nucleotide sequences was sequenced per donor, of which about 18% were non-productive. Both class I and class II loci were covered by HLA typing, at four-digit resolution. The number of donors typed differed by locus, with 629-630 for A, B, C, DRB1 and DQB1, about 500 for DQA1, 600 to 610 for DPA1, and some 440 for DPB1. In addition to the first cohort of 650 to 750 subjects, a separate validation cohort of approximately 120 different subjects was used. To predict cytomegalovirus infection status, the study brought together high-throughput TCR immunosequencing, statistical association of individual TCRs with disease status, and machine learning. What the authors observed across the whole study: Most TCR sequences were observed very rarely across donors, whereas some public TCRs were present in many individuals. An association between a missense DCLRE1C variant and V-gene and J-gene trimming of TCR beta chains was found in a later genetic analysis and replicated in an independent cohort. The presence/absence analyses assumed that sequencing depth was roughly uniform across donors, and that assumption may not be true. Assigning TCR associations to individual alleles was difficult when HLA alleles, especially DR and DQ, strongly co-occurred. A later analysis found that most CMV-associated TCR beta chains appeared HLA-restricted, with HLA associations seemingly driven largely by CMV exposure. Because HLA typing was missing for some donors at each locus, association tests included only the typed subset. In a later analysis, TCR association rates were found to vary across HLA loci, with the most associated TCRs seen for DRB1 alleles and the fewest for HLA-C alleles. Because counts were too low, roughly 17 rarely observed V segments, including chromosome 9 orphons, were left out of the earlier analysis of 500 to 750 of the donors. The authors suggested that the approach could potentially be extended to other disease states and immunological phenotypes. In both the original and validation cohorts, the classifier was reported to diagnose cytomegalovirus status with high specificity and sensitivity. A group of highly shared sequence variants was considered likely to be a technical artifact of the sequencing pipeline. This cohort had only TCR beta chains sequenced, and the lack of alpha or paired-chain data limited which features could be detected. A later analysis reported that several top co-occurrence clusters appeared linked to parvovirus B19, influenza, CMV and Epstein-Barr virus. Compared with equally common non-associated chains, HLA-associated TCR beta chains in a later analysis were more clonally expanded and had lower generation probabilities. Linkage disequilibrium might explain the correlated functional status among segregating V segments, but an unknown experimental factor could not be ruled out. A total of about 150 TCR beta chains were listed by the study as associated with cytomegalovirus. A further reported finding was that TCR beta sequences accurately predicted the HLA-A and HLA-B alleles for most subjects in the first cohort. A few of the identified cytomegalovirus-associated TCR beta chains were confirmed in vitro to be specific for cytomegalovirus antigens. Specific HLA alleles were associated with around 18,000 TCR beta sequences at a false discovery rate of 0.05 in a later analysis. Some IMGT-functional V segments, including TRBV6-2 and TRBV6-3, could not be told apart with the 87-base-pair reads, so those segments were excluded. A later genetic analysis reported fewer N-insertions in productive TCRs among donors in an Asian-associated ancestry cluster than the approximately 670-donor mean. An earlier analysis of roughly 570 of the donors showed that most TCR beta V segments appeared in productive rearrangements either about 87% or about 30% of the time, which broadly matched IMGT annotations. CMV serostatus was the only immune exposure information available for the cohort.

V and J lose 3 bases and 0 bases, and a span of 8 bases separates them. The CDR3 measures 14 amino acids from cysteine to phenylalanine. This entry keeps only the CDR3 DNA: 42 bases, framed from base 1. The germline V gene sets CDR1 to KGHSH and CDR2 to LQKENI. The cohort comprised some 700 healthy bone marrow donors. At the time of sampling, every cohort member was nominally healthy, though immune exposures that went unrecorded were likely present. The donor was CMV seronegative and was included in the group of around 320 seronegative cohort members. A peripheral blood sample was collected from each donor, and TCR beta sequencing was performed on peripheral blood mononuclear cells. The Qiagen DNeasy Blood Extraction Kit was used to extract genomic DNA from the blood cell samples. The library was made by the immunoSEQ multiplex PCR assay. For the multiplex PCR, a mixture combining 60 forward primers for TCR Vbeta segments and 13 reverse primers for TCR Jbeta segments was used. A multiplex PCR assay on genomic DNA amplified the CDR3 region of rearranged TCR beta genes. The amplified TCR beta libraries were sequenced on the Illumina HiSeq System as 87-base-pair reads. As for how the authors treated the data: In a later analysis, tens of millions of unique TCR beta chains were counted across the roughly 610 repertoires, and around 11 million of these chains were shared by at least two donors. A nearest-neighbor algorithm error-corrected the raw reads and collapsed the reads into unique sequences, merging closely related sequences to remove PCR and sequencing errors. To assign V, D and J gene segments, CDR3 sequences were aligned to IMGT reference sequences. For a sequence to be retained, a match of at least six nucleotides was required to both a V gene segment and a J gene segment. A rearrangement was called productive if the CDR3 had no stop codons and remained in frame with V and J, and every other rearrangement was called non-productive. Following IMGT convention, CDR3 was defined as the stretch from the second conserved V-encoded cysteine up to the conserved J-encoded phenylalanine. The earlier analysis of 587 of the donors excluded sequences that lacked an unambiguous match to a single V gene segment. In an earlier analysis of 587 of the donors, V segments were called functional above 56.7% productive rearrangements and were called segregating when the between-donor standard deviation exceeded 5%. A statistical classification framework was developed to diagnose cytomegalovirus status using the catalog of TCR beta chain sequences. V and J gene assignment, in a later analysis, came from comparing TCR nucleotide sequences with IMGT/GENE-DB human TR gene sequences. In a later analysis, CDR3 sequences and most-parsimonious VDJ recombination scenarios were assigned using the TCRdist pipeline. In a later analysis, each TCR beta chain was defined by its CDR3 amino acid sequence together with its V-gene family, and reads without a unique V-gene family were excluded. In a later analysis, 500 to 650 highly shared, low-generation-probability nucleotide sequences were removed to address suspected cross-contamination and a sequencing artifact. For each public chain, a later analysis derived a clonal expansion index from normalized ranks of inferred template counts within each repertoire. In a later analysis, generation probabilities were computed using a VDJ recombination model fitted to out-of-frame rearrangements, and the results were checked against IGoR. In a later analysis, hypergeometric tests were used to score TCR-TCR, TCR-HLA and TCR-CMV co-occurrence, with a repertoire-size bias correction applied to TCR pairs. False discovery rates were estimated in a later analysis by permuting HLA or CMV assignments 20 times. In a later analysis, co-occurring TCRs were grouped using DBSCAN, with TCRdist sequence similarity added in when clustering inside HLA-allele-positive subsets. Repertoires with fewer than 30,000 or more than 120,000 public chains, plus five repertoires with anomalous nucleotide sharing, were excluded from co-occurrence clustering. Sourced from immuneACCESS, this table was stored by TCRdb with only in-frame sequences that have V and J called. A share of the clones is absent; for the studies checked, an unresolved V gene accounts for under half, and the remainder has no known explanation. That table is the source of V, J and clone size, and D and trimming were worked out from the DNA. This sample lists approximately 50,000 clones; 65% to 90% were detected once. The biggest ten clones account for around 4.7% of the sample.

Comments on this clone: The antigen this receptor binds is unknown. Nothing much larger sits one base from this clone, and base qualities are not available.

The rearranged segments are TRBV18 and TRBJ2-5; a tentative D call is TRBD1 (6 bases match). Sequenced: PBMCs. This receptor was obtained from a man aged 30-40 years in good health and CMV-seronegative. The DNA sequence reads TGTGCCAGCTCACCTGGACAGAACCAAGAGACCCAGTACTTC. The translation is CASSPGQNQETQYF.